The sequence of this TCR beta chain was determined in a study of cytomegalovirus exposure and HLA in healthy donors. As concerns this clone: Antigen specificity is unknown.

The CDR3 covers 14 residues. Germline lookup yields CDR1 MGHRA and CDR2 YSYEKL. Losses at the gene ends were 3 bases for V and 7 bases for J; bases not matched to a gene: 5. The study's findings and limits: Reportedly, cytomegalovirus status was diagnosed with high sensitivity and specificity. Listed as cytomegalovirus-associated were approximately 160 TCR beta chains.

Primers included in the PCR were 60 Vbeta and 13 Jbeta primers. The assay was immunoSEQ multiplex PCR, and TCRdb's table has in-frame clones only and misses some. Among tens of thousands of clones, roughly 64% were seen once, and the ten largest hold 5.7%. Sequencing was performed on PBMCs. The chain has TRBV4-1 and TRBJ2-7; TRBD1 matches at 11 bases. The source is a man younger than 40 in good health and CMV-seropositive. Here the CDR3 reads CASSQDRGRREQYF. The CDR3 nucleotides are TGCGCCAGCAGCCAGGACAGGGGGCGTCGGGAGCAGTACTTC.